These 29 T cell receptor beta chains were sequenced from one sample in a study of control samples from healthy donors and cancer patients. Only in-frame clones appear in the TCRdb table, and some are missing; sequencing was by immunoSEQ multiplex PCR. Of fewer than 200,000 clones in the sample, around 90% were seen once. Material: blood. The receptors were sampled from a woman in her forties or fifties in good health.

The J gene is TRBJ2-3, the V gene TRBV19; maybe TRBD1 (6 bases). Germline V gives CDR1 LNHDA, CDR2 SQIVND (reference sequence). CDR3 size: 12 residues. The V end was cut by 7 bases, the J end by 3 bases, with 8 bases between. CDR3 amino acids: CASTGTTDTQYF. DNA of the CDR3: TGTGCCAGTACAGGGACAACAGATACGCAGTATTTT. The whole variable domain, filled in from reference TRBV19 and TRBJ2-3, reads DGGITQSPKYLFRKEGQNVTLSCEQNLNHDAMYWYRQDPGQGLRLIYYSQIVNDFQKGDIAEGYSVSREKKESFPLTVTSAQKNPTAFYLCASTGTTDTQYFGPGTRLTVL.

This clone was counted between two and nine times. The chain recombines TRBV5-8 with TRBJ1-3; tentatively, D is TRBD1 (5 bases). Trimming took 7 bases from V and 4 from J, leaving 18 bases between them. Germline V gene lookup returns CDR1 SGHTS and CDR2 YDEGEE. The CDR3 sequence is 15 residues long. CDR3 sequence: CASSRGEFQGNTIYF. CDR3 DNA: TGTGCCAGCTCCCGGGGGGAGTTTCAAGGAAACACCATATATTTT.

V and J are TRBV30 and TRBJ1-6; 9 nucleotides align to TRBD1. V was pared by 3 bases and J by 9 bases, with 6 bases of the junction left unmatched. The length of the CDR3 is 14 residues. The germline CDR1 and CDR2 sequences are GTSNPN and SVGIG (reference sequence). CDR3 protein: CAWRAQGASSPLHF. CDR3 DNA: TGTGCCTGGAGGGCACAGGGGGCTAGTTCACCCCTCCACTTT.

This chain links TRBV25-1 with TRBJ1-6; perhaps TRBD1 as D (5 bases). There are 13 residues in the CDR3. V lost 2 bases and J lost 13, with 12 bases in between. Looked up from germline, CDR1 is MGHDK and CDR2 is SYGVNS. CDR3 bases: TGTGCCAGCAGTGAAGGGGGACTCCCGCCCCTCCACTTT. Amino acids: CASSEGGLPPLHF.

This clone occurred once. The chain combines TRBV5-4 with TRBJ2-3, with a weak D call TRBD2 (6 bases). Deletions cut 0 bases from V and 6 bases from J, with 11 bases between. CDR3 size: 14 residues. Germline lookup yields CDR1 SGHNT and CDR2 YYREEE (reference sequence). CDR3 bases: TGTGCCAGCAGCTTGGCCGACGGAGGGGATACGCAGTATTTT. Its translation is CASSLADGGDTQYF.

The CDR3: CASSQEPNTGELFF. CDR3 DNA: TGCGCCAGCAGCCAAGAACCGAACACCGGGGAGCTGTTTTTT. The chain carries TRBV4-3 and TRBJ2-2; no reliable D call. V dropped 0 bases and J dropped 0 bases, with 2 bases sitting between them. Germline-derived CDR1 and CDR2 are LGHNA and YSLEER. The CDR3 sequence is 14 residues long.

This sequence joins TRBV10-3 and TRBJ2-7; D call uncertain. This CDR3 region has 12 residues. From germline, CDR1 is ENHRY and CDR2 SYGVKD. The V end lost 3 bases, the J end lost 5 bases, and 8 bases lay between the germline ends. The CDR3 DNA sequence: TGTGCCATCAGTGATCTTCTAGACGAGCAGTACTTC. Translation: CAISDLLDEQYF.

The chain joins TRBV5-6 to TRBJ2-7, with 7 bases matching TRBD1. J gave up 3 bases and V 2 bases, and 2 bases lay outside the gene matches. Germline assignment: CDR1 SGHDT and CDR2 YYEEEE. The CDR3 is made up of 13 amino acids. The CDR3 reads CASSFGTDYEQYF. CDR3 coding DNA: TGTGCCAGCAGCTTCGGGACAGACTACGAGCAGTACTTC.

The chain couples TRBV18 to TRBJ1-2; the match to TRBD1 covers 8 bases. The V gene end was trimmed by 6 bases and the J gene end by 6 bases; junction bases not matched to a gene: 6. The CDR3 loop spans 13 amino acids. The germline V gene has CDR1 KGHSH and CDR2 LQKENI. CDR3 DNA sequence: TGTGCCAGCTCCCGACTGACAGGGGATGGCTACACCTTC. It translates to CASSRLTGDGYTF.

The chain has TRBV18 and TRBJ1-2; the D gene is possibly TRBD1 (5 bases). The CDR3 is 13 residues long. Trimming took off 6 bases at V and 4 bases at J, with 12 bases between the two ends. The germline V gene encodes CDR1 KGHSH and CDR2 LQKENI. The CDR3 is CASSHGAGYGYTF. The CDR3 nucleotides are TGTGCCAGCTCCCATGGGGCGGGCTATGGCTACACCTTC.

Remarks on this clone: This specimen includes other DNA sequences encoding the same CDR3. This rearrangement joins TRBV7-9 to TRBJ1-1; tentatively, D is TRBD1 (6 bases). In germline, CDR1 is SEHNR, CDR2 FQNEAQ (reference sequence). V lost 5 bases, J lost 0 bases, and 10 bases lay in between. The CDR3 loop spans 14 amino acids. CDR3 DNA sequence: TGTGCCAGCAGCCCGACAGGTATGAACACTGAAGCTTTCTTT. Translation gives CASSPTGMNTEAFF.

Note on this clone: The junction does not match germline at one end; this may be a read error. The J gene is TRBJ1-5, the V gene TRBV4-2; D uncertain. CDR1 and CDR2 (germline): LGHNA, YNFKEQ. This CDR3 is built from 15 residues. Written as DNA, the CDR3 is TGTGCCAGCGGCCAATCCGGGGTCGGCAATCAGCCCCAGCATTTT. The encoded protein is CASGQSGVGNQPQHF.

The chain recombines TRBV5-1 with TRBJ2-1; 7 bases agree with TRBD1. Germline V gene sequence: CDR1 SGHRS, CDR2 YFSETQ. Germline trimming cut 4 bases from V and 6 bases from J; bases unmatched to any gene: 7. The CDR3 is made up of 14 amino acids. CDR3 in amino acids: CASSPGQTFNEQFF. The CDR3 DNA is TGCGCCAGCAGCCCGGGACAGACTTTCAATGAGCAGTTCTTC.

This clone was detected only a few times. The CDR3 spells CASSPTGTYGYTF. CDR3 nucleotides: TGTGCCAGCAGTCCCACAGGGACCTATGGCTACACCTTC. V is TRBV28 and J is TRBJ1-2; possible D gene TRBD1, 6 bases. Per germline, CDR1 MDHEN and CDR2 SYDVKM. The CDR3 has 13 amino acids. Trimming took off 5 bases at V and 4 bases at J, with 11 bases between the two ends.

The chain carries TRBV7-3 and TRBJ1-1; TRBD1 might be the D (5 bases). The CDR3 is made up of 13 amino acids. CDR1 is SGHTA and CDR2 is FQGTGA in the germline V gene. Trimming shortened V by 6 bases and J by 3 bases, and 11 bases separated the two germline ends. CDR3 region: CASSDGTHTEAFF. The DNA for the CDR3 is TGTGCCAGCAGTGATGGGACCCACACTGAAGCTTTCTTT.

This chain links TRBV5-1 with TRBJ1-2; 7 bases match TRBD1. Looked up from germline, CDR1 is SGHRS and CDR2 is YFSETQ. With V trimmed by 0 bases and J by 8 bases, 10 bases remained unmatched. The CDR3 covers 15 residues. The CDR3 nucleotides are TGCGCCAGCAGCTTGGTGGCGACAGGGTCTTTGGGCTACACCTTC. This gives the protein CASSLVATGSLGYTF.

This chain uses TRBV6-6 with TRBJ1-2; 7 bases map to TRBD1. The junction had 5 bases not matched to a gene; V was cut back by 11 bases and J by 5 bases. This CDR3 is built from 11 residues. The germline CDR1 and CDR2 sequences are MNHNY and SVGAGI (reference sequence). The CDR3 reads CAGLTGYGYTF. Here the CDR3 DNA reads TGTGCCGGACTGACAGGGTATGGCTACACCTTC.

For the CDR3, the DNA is TGCGCCAGCAGCTTGATTCCCACGGGACTGCAAGAGACCCAGTACTTC. Translated: CASSLIPTGLQETQYF. The V and J genes are TRBV5-1 and TRBJ2-5; D is perhaps TRBD2 (6 bases). The CDR3 totals 16 residues. Trimming shortened V by 1 base and J by 2 bases, and 15 bases separated the two germline ends. CDR1 and CDR2 (germline): SGHRS, YFSETQ. Full variable domain (missing parts from reference TRBV5-1 and TRBJ2-5): KAGVTQTPRYLIKTRGQQVTLSCSPISGHRSVSWYQQTPGQGLQFLFEYFSETQRNKGNFPGRFSGRQFSNSRSEMNVSTLELGDSALYLCASSLIPTGLQETQYFGPGTRLLVL.

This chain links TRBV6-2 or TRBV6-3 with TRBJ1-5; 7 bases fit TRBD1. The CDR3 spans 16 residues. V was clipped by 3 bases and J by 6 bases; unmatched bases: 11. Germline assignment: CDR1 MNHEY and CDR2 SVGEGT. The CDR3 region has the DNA TGTGCCAGCAGTTATGGGGGGCAGGGGGTCGGTCAGCCCCAGCATTTT. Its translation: CASSYGGQGVGQPQHF.

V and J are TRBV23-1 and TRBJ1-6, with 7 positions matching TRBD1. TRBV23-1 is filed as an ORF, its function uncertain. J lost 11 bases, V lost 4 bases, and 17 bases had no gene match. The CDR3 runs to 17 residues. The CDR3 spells CASSLPRQGKLVPPLHF. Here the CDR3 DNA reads TGCGCCAGCAGTCTGCCCCGACAGGGAAAGCTGGTCCCACCCCTCCACTTT.

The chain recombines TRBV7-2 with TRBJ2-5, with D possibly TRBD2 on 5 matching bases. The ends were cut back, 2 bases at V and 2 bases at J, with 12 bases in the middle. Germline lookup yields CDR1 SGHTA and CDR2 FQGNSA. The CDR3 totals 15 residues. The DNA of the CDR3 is TGTGCCAGCAGCTTATTGGGCGGGTCACAAGAGACCCAGTACTTC. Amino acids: CASSLLGGSQETQYF.

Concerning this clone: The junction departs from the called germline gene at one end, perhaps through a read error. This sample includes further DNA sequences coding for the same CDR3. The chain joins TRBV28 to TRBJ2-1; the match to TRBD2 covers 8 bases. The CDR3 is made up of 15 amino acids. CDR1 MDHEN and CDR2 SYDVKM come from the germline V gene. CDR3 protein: CASSLSGGEYNEQFF. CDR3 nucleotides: TGCGCCAGCAGTTTGTCGGGGGGGGAGTACAATGAGCAGTTCTTC.

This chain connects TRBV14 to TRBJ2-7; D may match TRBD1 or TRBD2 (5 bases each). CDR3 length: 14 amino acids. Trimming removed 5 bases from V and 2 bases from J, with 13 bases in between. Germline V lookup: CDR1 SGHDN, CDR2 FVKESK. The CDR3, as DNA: TGTGCCAGCAGCTACACCAGGGACCCCTACGAGCAGTACTTC. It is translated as CASSYTRDPYEQYF.

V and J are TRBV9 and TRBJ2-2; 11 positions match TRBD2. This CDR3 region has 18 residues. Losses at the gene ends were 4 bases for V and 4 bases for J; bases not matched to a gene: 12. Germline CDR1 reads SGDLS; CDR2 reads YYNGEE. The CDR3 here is CASSTRPSSGGSTGELFF. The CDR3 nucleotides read TGTGCCAGCAGCACCCGCCCATCTAGCGGGGGGTCCACCGGGGAGCTGTTTTTT.

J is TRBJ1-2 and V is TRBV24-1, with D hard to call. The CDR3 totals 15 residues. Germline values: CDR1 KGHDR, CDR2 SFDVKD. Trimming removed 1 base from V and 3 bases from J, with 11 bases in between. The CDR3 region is CATSDFLRNDYGYTF. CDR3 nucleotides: TGTGCCACCAGTGATTTCCTGAGGAATGACTATGGCTACACCTTC.

The CDR3 protein is CASSYSTGGRSEQYF. CDR3 in DNA: TGTGCCAGCAGTTACTCGACAGGGGGTAGGAGCGAGCAGTACTTC. This sequence joins TRBV6-2 or TRBV6-3 and TRBJ2-7; 9 nucleotides agree with TRBD1. The junction had 6 bases not matched to a gene; V was cut back by 0 bases and J by 6 bases. The germline gives CDR1 MNHEY, CDR2 SVGEGT. The CDR3 is 15 residues long.

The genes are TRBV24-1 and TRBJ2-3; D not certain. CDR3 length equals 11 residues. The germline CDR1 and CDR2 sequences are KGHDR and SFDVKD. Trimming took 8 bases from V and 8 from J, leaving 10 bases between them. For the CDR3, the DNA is TGTGCCACCACCGACGAGGCTACGCAGTATTTT. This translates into CATTDEATQYF.

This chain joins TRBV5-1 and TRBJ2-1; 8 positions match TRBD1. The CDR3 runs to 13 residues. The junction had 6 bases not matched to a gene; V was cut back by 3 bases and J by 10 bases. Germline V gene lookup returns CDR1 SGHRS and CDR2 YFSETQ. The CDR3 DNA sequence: TGCGCCAGCAGCTCAGGACAGGGATGGGAGCAGTTCTTC. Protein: CASSSGQGWEQFF.

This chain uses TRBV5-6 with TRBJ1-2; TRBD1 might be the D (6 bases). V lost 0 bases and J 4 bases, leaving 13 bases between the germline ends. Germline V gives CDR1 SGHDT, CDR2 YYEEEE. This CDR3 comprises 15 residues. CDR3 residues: CASSLAGTPLYGYTF. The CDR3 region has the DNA TGTGCCAGCAGCTTGGCGGGGACACCTCTCTATGGCTACACCTTC.